This T cell receptor (beta chain) was recorded in a study of metastatic and nonmetastatic thyroid tumors. The wider study: Patients with malignant and benign thyroid disease provided blood and tumor or nodule tissue, whose repertoires were compared. Study-wide results and limits: Malignant thyroid tumors reportedly had TCR beta diversity that was significantly higher than in benign nodules, in blood and tumor.

TCRdb re-called the PCR reads via MiXCR. The sample lists 7,800 or so clones; 15% to 20% were seen once. Relative to its sample, this clone is medium-sized (0.01 to 0.1%). Antigen: not known. Patients were all untreated before their thyroid surgery. V was shortened by 3 bases and J by 5 bases, with 15 bases between the two germline ends. This CDR3 region has 14 residues. Germline V gene data show CDR1 as DFQATT and CDR2 as SNEGSKA (reference sequence). The chain has TRBV20-1 and TRBJ2-3; D ambiguous. The specimen was adjacent normal tissue. This clonotype was sampled from a female donor with papillary thyroid cancer or a benign thyroid nodule (not recorded which). Some clones in this sample may be carry-over from other donors' samples. This CDR3 reads CSASPPPAGDTQYF. The DNA for the CDR3 is TGCAGTGCTAGCCCCCCCCCGGCCGGAGATACGCAGTATTTT.